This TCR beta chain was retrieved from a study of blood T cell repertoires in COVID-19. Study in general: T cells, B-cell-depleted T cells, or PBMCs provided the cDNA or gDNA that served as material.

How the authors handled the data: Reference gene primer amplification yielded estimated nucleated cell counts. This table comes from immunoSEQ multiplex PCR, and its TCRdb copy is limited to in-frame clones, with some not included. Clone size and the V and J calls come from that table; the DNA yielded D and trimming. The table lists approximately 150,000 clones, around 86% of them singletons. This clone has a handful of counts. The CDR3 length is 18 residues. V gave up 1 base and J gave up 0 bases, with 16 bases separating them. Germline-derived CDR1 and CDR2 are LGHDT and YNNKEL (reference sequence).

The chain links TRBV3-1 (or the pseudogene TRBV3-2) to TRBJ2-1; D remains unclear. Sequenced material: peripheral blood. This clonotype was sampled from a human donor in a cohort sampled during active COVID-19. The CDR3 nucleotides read TGTGCCAGCAGCCAAGGCGGTAGCCACGATGACTCCTACAATGAGCAGTTCTTC. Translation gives CASSQGGSHDDSYNEQFF.